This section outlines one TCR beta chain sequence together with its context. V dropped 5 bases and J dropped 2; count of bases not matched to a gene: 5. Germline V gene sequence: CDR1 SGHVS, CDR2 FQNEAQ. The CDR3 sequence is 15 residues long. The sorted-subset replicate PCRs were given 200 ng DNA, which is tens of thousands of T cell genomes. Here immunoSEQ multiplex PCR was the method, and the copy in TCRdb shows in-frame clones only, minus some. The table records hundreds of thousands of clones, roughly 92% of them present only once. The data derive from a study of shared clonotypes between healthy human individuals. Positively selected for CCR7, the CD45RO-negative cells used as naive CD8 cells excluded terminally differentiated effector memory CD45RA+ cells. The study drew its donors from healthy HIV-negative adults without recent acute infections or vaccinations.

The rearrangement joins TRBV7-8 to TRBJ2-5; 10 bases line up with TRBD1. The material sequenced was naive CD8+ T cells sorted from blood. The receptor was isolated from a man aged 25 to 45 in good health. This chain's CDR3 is CASSLGQGGQETQYF. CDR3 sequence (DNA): TGTGCCAGCAGCCTAGGACAGGGGGGGCAAGAGACCCAGTACTTC. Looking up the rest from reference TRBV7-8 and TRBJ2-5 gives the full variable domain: GAGVSQSPRYKVAKRGQDVALRCDPISGHVSLFWYQQALGQGPEFLTYFQNEAQLDKSGLPSDRFFAERPEGSVSTLKIQRTQQEDSAVYLCASSLGQGGQETQYFGPGTRLLVL.